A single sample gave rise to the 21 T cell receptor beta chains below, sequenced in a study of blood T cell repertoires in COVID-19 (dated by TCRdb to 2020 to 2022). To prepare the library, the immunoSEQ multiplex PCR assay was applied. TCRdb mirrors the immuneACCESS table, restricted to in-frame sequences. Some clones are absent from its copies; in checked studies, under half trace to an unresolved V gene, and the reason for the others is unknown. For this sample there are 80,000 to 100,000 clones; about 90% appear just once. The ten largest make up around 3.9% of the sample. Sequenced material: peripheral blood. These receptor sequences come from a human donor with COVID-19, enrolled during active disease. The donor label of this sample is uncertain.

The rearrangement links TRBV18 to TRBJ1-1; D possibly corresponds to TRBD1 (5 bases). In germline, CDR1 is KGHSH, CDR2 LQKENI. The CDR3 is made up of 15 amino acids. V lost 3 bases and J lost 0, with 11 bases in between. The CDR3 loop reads CASSPRQLMNTEAFF. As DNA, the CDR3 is TGTGCCAGCTCACCGAGACAGCTAATGAACACTGAAGCTTTCTTT.

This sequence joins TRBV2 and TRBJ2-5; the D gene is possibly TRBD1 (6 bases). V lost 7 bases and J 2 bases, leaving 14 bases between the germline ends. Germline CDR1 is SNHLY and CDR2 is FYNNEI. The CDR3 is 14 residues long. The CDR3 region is CASTTGLHQETQYF. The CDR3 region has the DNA TGTGCCAGCACTACAGGGTTACATCAAGAGACCCAGTACTTC.

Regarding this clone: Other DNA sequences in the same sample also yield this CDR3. The CDR3 bases are TGTGCCTGGAGTGTCGCGGGCTACGAGCAGTACTTC. Protein sequence: CAWSVAGYEQYF. J is TRBJ2-7 and V is TRBV30, with D possibly matching TRBD2 (5 bases). Germline CDR1 is GTSNPN and CDR2 is SVGIG (reference sequence). V lost 0 bases to trimming and J lost 3 bases, with 6 bases between them. The CDR3 totals 12 residues.

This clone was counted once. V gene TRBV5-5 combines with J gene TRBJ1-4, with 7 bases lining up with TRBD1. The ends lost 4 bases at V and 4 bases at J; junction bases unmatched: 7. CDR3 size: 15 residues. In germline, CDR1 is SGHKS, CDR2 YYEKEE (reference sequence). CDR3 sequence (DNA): TGTGCCAGCAGCCCGGTACAGGGGATTAATGAAAAACTGTTTTTT. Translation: CASSPVQGINEKLFF.

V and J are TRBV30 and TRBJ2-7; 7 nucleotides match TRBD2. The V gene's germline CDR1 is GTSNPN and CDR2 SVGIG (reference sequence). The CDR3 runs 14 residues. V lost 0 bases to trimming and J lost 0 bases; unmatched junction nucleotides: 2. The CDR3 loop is CAWSVWDYSYEQYF. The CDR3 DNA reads TGTGCCTGGAGTGTATGGGACTACTCCTACGAGCAGTACTTC.

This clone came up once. The CDR3: CSVEGTPGGLNTEAFF. For the CDR3, the DNA is TGCAGCGTTGAAGGGACACCCGGGGGGTTGAACACTGAAGCTTTCTTT. The V and J genes are TRBV29-1 and TRBJ1-1; TRBD1 might be the D (5 bases). The CDR3 runs 16 residues. Germline values: CDR1 SQVTM, CDR2 ANQGSEA. V was pared by 1 base and J by 0 bases, with 15 bases between.

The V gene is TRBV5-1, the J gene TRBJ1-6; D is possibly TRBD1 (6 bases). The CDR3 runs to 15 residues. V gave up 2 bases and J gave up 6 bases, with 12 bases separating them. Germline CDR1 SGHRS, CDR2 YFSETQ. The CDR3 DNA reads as TGCGCCAGCAGCTTTGAAACAGGGAGTAATTCACCCCTCCACTTT. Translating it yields CASSFETGSNSPLHF.

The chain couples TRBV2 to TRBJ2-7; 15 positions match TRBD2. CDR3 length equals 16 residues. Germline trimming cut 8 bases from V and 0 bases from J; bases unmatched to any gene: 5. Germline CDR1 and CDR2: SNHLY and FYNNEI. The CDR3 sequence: CASAGLAGGGSYEQYF. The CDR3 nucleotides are TGTGCCAGCGCGGGACTAGCGGGAGGCGGCTCCTACGAGCAGTACTTC.

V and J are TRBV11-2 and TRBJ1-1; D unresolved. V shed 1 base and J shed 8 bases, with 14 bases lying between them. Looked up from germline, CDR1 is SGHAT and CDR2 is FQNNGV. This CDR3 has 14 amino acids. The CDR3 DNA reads TGTGCCAGCAGCTTAGGACCTGCTCTAGGAGAAGCTTTCTTT. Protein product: CASSLGPALGEAFF. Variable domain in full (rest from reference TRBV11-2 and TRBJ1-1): EAGVAQSPRYKIIEKRQSVAFWCNPISGHATLYWYQQILGQGPKLLIQFQNNGVVDDSQLPKDRFSAERLKGVDSTLKIQPAKLEDSAVYLCASSLGPALGEAFFGQGTRLTVV.

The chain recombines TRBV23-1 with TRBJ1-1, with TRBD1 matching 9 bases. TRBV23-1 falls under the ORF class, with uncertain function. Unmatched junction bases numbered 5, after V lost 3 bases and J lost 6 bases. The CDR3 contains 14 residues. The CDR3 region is CASSQTGGRSEAFF. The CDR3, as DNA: TGCGCCAGCAGTCAGACAGGGGGAAGGTCTGAAGCTTTCTTT.

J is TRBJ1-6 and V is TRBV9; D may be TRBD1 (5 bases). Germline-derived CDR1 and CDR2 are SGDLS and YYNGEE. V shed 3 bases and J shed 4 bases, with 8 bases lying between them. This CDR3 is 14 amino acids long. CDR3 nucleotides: TGTGCCAGCAGCGGAGACAGATATAATTCACCCCTCCACTTT. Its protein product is CASSGDRYNSPLHF.

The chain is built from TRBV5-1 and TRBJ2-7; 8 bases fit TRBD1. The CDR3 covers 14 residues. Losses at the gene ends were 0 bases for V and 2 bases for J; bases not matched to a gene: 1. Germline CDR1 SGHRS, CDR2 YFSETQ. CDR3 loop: CASSLGTGTYEQYF. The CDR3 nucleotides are TGCGCCAGCAGCTTGGGGACAGGGACCTACGAGCAGTACTTC.

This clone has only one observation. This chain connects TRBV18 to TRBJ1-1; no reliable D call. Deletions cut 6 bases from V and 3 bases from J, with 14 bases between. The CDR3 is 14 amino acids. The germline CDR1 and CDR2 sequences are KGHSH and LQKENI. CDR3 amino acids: CASSKLSGDTEAFF. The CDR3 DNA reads TGTGCCAGCTCGAAACTGTCCGGGGACACTGAAGCTTTCTTT.

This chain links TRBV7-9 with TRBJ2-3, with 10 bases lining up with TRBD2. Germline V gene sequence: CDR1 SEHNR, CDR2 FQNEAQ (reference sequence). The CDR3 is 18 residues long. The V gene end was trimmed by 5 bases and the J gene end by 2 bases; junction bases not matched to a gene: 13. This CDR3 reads CASSPPPTSGPITDTQYF. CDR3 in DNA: TGTGCCAGCAGCCCTCCCCCGACTAGCGGGCCTATCACAGATACGCAGTATTTT. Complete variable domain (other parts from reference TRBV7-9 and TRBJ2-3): DTGVSQNPRHKITKRGQNVTFRCDPISEHNRLYWYRQTLGQGPEFLTYFQNEAQLEKSRLLSDRFSAERPKGSFSTLEIQRTEQGDSAMYLCASSPPPTSGPITDTQYFGPGTRLTVL.

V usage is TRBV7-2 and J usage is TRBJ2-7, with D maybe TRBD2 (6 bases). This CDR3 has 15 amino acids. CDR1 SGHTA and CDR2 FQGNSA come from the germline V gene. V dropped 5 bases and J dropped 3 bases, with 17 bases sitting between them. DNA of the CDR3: TGTGCCAGCAGCACCCCCGGCGGGGCCGGCTACGAGCAGTACTTC. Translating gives CASSTPGGAGYEQYF.

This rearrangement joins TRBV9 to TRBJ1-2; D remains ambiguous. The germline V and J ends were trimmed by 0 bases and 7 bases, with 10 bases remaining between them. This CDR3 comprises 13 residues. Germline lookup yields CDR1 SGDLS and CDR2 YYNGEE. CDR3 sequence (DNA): TGTGCCAGCAGCGTAGGCCAACGGGGTGGCTACACCTTC. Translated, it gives CASSVGQRGGYTF.

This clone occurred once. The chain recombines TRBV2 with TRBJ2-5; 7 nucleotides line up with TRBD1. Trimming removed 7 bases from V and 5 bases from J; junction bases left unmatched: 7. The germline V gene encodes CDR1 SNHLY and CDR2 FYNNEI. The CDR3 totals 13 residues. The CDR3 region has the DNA TGTGCCAGCACTACAGGGGAAGGCGAGACCCAGTACTTC. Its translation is CASTTGEGETQYF.

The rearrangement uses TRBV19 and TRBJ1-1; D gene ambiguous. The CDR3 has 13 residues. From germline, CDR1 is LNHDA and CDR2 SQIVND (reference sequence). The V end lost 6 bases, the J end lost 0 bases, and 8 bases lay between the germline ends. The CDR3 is CASSPQVNTEAFF. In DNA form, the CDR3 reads TGTGCCAGTAGCCCCCAGGTGAACACTGAAGCTTTCTTT.

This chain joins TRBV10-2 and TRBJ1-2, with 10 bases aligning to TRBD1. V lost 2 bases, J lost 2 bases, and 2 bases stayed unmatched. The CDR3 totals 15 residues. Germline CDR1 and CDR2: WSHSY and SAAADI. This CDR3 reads CASSEPDRGNYGYTF. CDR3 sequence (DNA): TGCGCCAGCAGTGAGCCGGACAGGGGGAACTATGGCTACACCTTC.

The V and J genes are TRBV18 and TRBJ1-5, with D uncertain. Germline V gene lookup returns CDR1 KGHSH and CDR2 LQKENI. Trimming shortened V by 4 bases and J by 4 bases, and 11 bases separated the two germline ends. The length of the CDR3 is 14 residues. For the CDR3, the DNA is TGTGCCAGCTCACTCGGTTCTGAAAATCAGCCCCAGCATTTT. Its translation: CASSLGSENQPQHF. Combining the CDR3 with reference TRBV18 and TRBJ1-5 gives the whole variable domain NAGVMQNPRHLVRRRGQEARLRCSPMKGHSHVYWYRQLPEEGLKFMVYLQKENIIDESGMPKERFSAEFPKEGPSILRIQQVVRGDSAAYFCASSLGSENQPQHFGDGTRLSIL.

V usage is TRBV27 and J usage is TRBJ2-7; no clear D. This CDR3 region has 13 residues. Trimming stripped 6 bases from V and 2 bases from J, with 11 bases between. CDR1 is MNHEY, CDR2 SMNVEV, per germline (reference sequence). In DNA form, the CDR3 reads TGTGCCAGCAGAAAGACGGGTACCTACGAGCAGTACTTC. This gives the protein CASRKTGTYEQYF.